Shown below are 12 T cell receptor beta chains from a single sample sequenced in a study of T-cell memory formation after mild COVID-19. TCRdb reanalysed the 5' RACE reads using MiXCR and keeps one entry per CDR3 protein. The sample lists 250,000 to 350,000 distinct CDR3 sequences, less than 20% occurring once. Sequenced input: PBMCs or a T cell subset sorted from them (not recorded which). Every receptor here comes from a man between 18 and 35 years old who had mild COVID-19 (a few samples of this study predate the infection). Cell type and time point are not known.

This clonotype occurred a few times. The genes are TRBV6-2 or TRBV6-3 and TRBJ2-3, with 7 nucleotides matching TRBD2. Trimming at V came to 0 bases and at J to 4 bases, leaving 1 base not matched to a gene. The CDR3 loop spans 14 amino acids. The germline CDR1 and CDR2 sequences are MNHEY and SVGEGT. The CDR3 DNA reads TGTGCCAGCAGTTACTCTAGCGGGCCAGATACGCAGTATTTT. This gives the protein CASSYSSGPDTQYF.

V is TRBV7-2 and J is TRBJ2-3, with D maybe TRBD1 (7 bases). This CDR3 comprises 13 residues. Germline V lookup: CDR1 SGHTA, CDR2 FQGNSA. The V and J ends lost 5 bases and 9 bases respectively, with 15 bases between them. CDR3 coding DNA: TGTGCCAGCAGCCAGGGGGGTACGGGGACGCAGTATTTT. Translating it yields CASSQGGTGTQYF. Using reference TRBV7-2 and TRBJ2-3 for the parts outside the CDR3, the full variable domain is GAGVSQSPSNKVTEKGKDVELRCDPISGHTALYWYRQSLGQGLEFLIYFQGNSAPDKSGLPSDRFSAERTGGSVSTLTIQRTQQEDSAVYLCASSQGGTGTQYFGPGTRLTVL.

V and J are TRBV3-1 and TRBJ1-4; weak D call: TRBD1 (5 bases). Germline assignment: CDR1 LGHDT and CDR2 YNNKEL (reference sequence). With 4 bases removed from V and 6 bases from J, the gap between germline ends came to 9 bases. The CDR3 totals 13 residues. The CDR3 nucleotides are TGTGCCAGCAGCCGGCAGGGCCATGAAAAACTGTTTTTT. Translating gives CASSRQGHEKLFF.

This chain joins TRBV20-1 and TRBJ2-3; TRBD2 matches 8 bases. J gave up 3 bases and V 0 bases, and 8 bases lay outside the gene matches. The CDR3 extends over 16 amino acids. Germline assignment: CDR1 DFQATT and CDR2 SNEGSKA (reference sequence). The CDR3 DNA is TGCAGTGCTAGAGATCCGCGGGGGGCTGGGACAGATACGCAGTATTTT. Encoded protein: CSARDPRGAGTDTQYF.

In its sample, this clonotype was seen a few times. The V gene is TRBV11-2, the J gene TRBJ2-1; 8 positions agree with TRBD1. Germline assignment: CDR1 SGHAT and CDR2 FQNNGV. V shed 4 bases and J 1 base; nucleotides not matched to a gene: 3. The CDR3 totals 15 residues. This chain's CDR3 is CASSYHRGSYNEQFF. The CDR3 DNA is TGTGCCAGCAGCTACCACAGGGGGTCCTACAATGAGCAGTTCTTC.

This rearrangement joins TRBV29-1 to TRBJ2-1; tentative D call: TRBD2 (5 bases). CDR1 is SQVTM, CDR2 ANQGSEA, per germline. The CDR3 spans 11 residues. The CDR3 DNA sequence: TGCAGGGCGGGCAGTTCCAATGAGCAGTTCTTC. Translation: CRAGSSNEQFF.

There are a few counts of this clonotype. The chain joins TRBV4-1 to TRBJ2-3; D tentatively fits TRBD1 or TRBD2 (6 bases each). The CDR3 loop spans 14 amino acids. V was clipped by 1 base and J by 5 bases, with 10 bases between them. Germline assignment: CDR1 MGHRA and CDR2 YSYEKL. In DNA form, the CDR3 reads TGCGCCAGCAGCCAAGGGGGGGCCAAAGATACGCAGTATTTT. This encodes CASSQGGAKDTQYF.

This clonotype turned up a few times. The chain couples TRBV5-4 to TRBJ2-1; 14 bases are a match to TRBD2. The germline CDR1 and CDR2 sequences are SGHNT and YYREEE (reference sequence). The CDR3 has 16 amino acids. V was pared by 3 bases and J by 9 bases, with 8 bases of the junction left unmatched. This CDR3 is CASSSKTSGGAGEQFF. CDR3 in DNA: TGTGCCAGCAGCTCCAAGACTAGCGGGGGGGCTGGTGAGCAGTTCTTC.

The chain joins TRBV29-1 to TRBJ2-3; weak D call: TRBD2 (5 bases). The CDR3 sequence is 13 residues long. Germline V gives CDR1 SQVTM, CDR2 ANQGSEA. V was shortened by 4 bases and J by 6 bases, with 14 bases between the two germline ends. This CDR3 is CSVAWTAGDTQYF. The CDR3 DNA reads TGCAGCGTTGCCTGGACTGCAGGCGATACGCAGTATTTT.

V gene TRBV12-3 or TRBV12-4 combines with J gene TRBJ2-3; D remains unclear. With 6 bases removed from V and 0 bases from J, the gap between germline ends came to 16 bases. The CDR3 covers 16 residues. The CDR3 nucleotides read TGTGCCAGCAGGGCAGGCGTTTCATCTAGCACAGATACGCAGTATTTT. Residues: CASRAGVSSSTDTQYF.

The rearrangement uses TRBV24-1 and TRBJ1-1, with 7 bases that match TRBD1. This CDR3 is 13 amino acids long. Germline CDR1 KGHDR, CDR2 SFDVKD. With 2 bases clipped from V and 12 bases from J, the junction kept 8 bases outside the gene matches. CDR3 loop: CATSDSSRQGTFF. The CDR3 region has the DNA TGTGCCACCAGTGATTCGAGTCGACAGGGTACTTTCTTT.

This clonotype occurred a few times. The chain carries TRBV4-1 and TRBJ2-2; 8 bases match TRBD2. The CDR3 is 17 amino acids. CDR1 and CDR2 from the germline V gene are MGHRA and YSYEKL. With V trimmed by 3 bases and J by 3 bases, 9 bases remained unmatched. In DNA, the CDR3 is TGCGCCAGCAGCCAGGGTTCGGGGGGGGCGGACACCGGGGAGCTGTTTTTT. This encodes CASSQGSGGADTGELFF.